Shown below are 15 T cell receptor beta chains from a single sample sequenced in a study. One entry per CDR3 protein results from TCRdb running MiXCR on the 5' RACE reads. The sample yields about 46,000 distinct CDR3 sequences, 28% seen once. Material: naive CD4+ T cells sorted from blood. Subset noted: naive CD4+ T cells, CD4+CD45RA+CD25-. These receptors all come from a female donor with breast cancer.

The chain combines TRBV7-9 with TRBJ2-7, with a possible D match to TRBD1 (8 bases). The CDR3 has 16 residues. From germline, CDR1 is SEHNR and CDR2 FQNEAQ (reference sequence). The V end lost 3 bases, the J end lost 4 bases, and 19 bases lay between the germline ends. The CDR3 DNA reads TGTGCCAGCAGCTTCCCCAGGGGGCTAGCGGTTTACGAGCAGTACTTC. Amino acids: CASSFPRGLAVYEQYF.

V is TRBV6-5 and J is TRBJ2-1; D may correspond to TRBD1 or TRBD2 (5 bases each). This CDR3 comprises 14 residues. Germline lookup yields CDR1 MNHEY and CDR2 SVGAGI. Trimming cost V 6 bases and J 6 bases, with 15 bases left between them. CDR3 region: CASRPPPGGNEQFF. The CDR3 DNA reads as TGTGCCAGCAGGCCCCCCCCTGGGGGCAATGAGCAGTTCTTC.

This clonotype has ten or more counts. The chain is built from TRBV5-1 and TRBJ1-4; the match to TRBD1 covers 7 bases. The CDR3 covers 14 residues. CDR1 is SGHRS, CDR2 YFSETQ, per germline. The V segment lost 7 bases and the J segment 6 bases; nucleotides outside the gene matches: 9. The CDR3 region has the DNA TGCGCCAGCGCCGAGGGGGCAGGGGATGAAAAACTGTTTTTT. Encoded protein: CASAEGAGDEKLFF.

A few counts support this clonotype. The chain combines TRBV7-2 with TRBJ1-6; D is unresolved. V was trimmed by 3 bases and J by 9 bases, leaving 6 bases between them. Per germline, CDR1 SGHTA and CDR2 FQGNSA. This CDR3 region has 12 residues. The CDR3 sequence: CASSLNSSPLHF. CDR3 bases: TGTGCCAGCAGCTTGAATAGTTCACCCCTCCACTTT.

The J gene is TRBJ2-6, the V gene TRBV5-6; D possibly corresponds to TRBD2 (5 bases). Per the germline V gene, CDR1 is SGHDT and CDR2 is YYEEEE. The V end lost 0 bases, the J end lost 3 bases, and 16 bases lay between the germline ends. The CDR3 is 18 amino acids. The CDR3, as DNA: TGTGCCAGCAGCTTGGCGAGGGCTAGTGCATATGGGGCCAACGTCCTGACTTTC. This sequence encodes CASSLARASAYGANVLTF. The full variable domain, rest sourced from reference TRBV5-6 and TRBJ2-6, is DAGVTQSPTHLIKTRGQQVTLRCSPKSGHDTVSWYQQALGQGPQFIFQYYEEEERQRGNFPDRFSGHQFPNYSSELNVNALLLGDSALYLCASSLARASAYGANVLTFGAGSRLTVL.

This clonotype was counted a few times. The chain couples TRBV3-1 to TRBJ1-5; D gene ambiguous. Germline values: CDR1 LGHDT, CDR2 YNNKEL (reference sequence). V was trimmed by 4 bases and J by 6 bases, leaving 10 bases between them. The CDR3 loop spans 13 amino acids. Here the CDR3 DNA reads TGTGCCAGCAGCCCCAGTTTATTTCAGCCCCAGCATTTT. As protein: CASSPSLFQPQHF.

The chain is built from TRBV20-1 and TRBJ2-5; D is undetermined. V shed 4 bases and J shed 2 bases, with 5 bases lying between them. The CDR3 length is 11 residues. Germline CDR1 DFQATT, CDR2 SNEGSKA (reference sequence). CDR3: CSAKGQETQYF. The CDR3 DNA is TGCAGTGCTAAGGGTCAAGAGACCCAGTACTTC.

This clonotype was counted only a few times. This sequence joins TRBV5-1 and TRBJ2-6, with D tentatively TRBD1 or TRBD2 (5 bases each). V lost 7 bases and J lost 0, with 5 bases in between. Per the germline V gene, CDR1 is SGHRS and CDR2 is YFSETQ. The CDR3 is 13 residues long. The CDR3 coding sequence is TGCGCCAGCGGGGGCTCTGGGGCCAACGTCCTGACTTTC. Protein sequence: CASGGSGANVLTF.

The J gene is TRBJ1-4, the V gene TRBV4-3; 7 positions match TRBD1. Germline-derived CDR1 and CDR2 are LGHNA and YSLEER. The CDR3 spans 15 residues. J gave up 5 bases and V 1 base, and 4 bases lay outside the gene matches. This CDR3 is CASSQGGQINEKLFF. CDR3 DNA sequence: TGCGCCAGCAGCCAAGGGGGACAGATAAATGAAAAACTGTTTTTT.

CDR3 region: CAIWGRLNTEAFF. The CDR3, as DNA: TGTGCCATCTGGGGCAGACTAAACACTGAAGCTTTCTTT. The J gene is TRBJ1-1, the V gene TRBV6-1, with D perhaps matching TRBD1 (5 bases). From germline, CDR1 is MNHNS and CDR2 SASEGT. The V end lost 10 bases, the J end lost 2 bases, and 14 bases lay between the germline ends. This CDR3 spans 13 amino acids.

This clonotype appeared a few times. The V gene is TRBV4-2, the J gene TRBJ1-5; D gene uncertain. This CDR3 is built from 16 residues. Germline CDR1 reads LGHNA; CDR2 reads YNFKEQ. V was cut by 4 bases and J by 0 bases, with 13 bases left in between. The DNA of the CDR3 is TGTGCCAGCAGCCCCTACGGAGGGAGTAGCAATCAGCCCCAGCATTTT. It codes for CASSPYGGSSNQPQHF.

The sample holds a few counts of this clonotype. The V and J genes are TRBV29-1 and TRBJ1-5; D gene uncertain. V was cut by 4 bases and J by 0 bases, with 7 bases left in between. This CDR3 has 13 residues. Germline CDR1 is SQVTM and CDR2 is ANQGSEA. CDR3 DNA: TGCAGCGTTGCCGGATCTAGCAATCAGCCCCAGCATTTT. As protein: CSVAGSSNQPQHF.

The gene calls are TRBV20-1 and TRBJ2-3, with 10 nucleotides matching TRBD1. The length of the CDR3 is 14 residues. The ends lost 5 bases at V and 4 bases at J; junction bases unmatched: 6. Germline V gene data show CDR1 as DFQATT and CDR2 as SNEGSKA (reference sequence). The CDR3 sequence is CSAVRTGGADTQYF. The CDR3 DNA sequence: TGCAGTGCTGTCCGGACAGGGGGGGCAGATACGCAGTATTTT.

Comments on this clonotype: The junction differs from germline at one of its ends, possibly a read error. The chain uses TRBV7-7 and TRBJ2-3; 11 bases map to TRBD2. This CDR3 spans 15 amino acids. The germline gives CDR1 SSHAT, CDR2 FNYEAQ (reference sequence). In DNA, the CDR3 is TGTGCTAGCAGCCTGACTAGCGGGGTGGCAGATACGCAGTATTTT. This translates into CASSLTSGVADTQYF. The variable domain in full, completed from reference TRBV7-7 and TRBJ2-3, reads GAGVSQSPRYKVTKRGQDVTLRCDPISSHATLYWYQQALGQGPEFLTYFNYEAQPDKSGLPSDRFSAERPEGSISTLTIQRTEQRDSAMYRCASSLTSGVADTQYFGPGTRLTVL.

This clonotype was observed a few times. The chain carries TRBV12-3 or TRBV12-4 and TRBJ2-1; 9 bases line up with TRBD2. This CDR3 has 13 residues. V dropped 3 bases and J dropped 8; count of bases not matched to a gene: 2. The DNA for the CDR3 is TGTGCCAGCAGTTTGTTAGCGGGAGATGAGCAGTTCTTC. Protein: CASSLLAGDEQFF.